A selection of T cell receptor beta chains follows, all from one sample in a study of OX40 agonist ivuxolimab in advanced cancers. Assay: immunoSEQ multiplex PCR; the TCRdb copy retains only in-frame clones and omits some. Of fewer than 55,000 clones in the sample, 80% were seen once. Sequenced here: CD4+ or CD8+ T cells sorted from blood, sampled in a trial of the OX40 agonist ivuxolimab. These receptors were taken from an adult with an advanced solid tumor such as melanoma, head and neck, liver or kidney cancer. CDR3s include the opening cysteine and the closing phenylalanine or tryptophan. A D gene is named only where the DNA matches it firmly. Not every row has a clone size; where given, it reads once, few, many or a size class.

V gene	clone size	D gene	J gene	CDR3 protein	CDR3 DNA
TRBV27	once	TRBD1	TRBJ2-7	CASSQTGKYYEQYF	TGTGCCAGCAGTCAGACAGGGAAATACTACGAGCAGTACTTC
TRBV19	few	.	TRBJ2-7	CASKLAGTPSYEQYF	TGTGCCAGTAAATTGGCCGGGACACCATCCTACGAGCAGTACTTC
TRBV5-4	.	.	TRBJ2-1	CASSPPREGEQFF	TGTGCCAGCAGCCCACCACGGGAAGGCGAGCAGTTCTTC
TRBV7-9	once	.	TRBJ2-5	CASSQILGTQYF	TGTGCCAGCAGCCAAATCCTGGGGACCCAGTACTTC
TRBV19	.	.	TRBJ1-1	CASSIGSVLNTEAFF	TGTGCCAGTAGTATAGGGTCGGTGTTGAACACTGAAGCTTTCTTT
TRBV6-1	.	.	TRBJ2-7	CASRTIQGTYEQYF	TGTGCCAGCAGGACAATTCAGGGGACCTACGAGCAGTACTTC
TRBV11-2	.	TRBD1	TRBJ1-4	CASSLRQGGEKLFF	TGTGCCAGCAGCTTAAGACAGGGGGGAGAAAAACTGTTTTTT
TRBV30	.	.	TRBJ2-1	CAFARGWVNNEQFF	TGTGCCTTCGCCCGGGGTTGGGTCAACAATGAGCAGTTCTTC
TRBV6-5	.	.	TRBJ1-6	CASSTTGFNSPLHF	TGTGCCAGCAGTACAACAGGGTTCAATTCACCCCTCCACTTT
TRBV6-5	.	.	TRBJ2-1	CASSYSTTEQFF	TGTGCCAGCAGTTACTCGACGACAGAGCAGTTCTTC
TRBV10-3	.	TRBD2	TRBJ2-3	CAISEGLAGITDTQYF	TGTGCCATCAGTGAGGGGTTAGCGGGAATCACAGATACGCAGTATTTT
TRBV4-3	.	.	TRBJ1-2	CASSQDPGGGSYTF	TGCGCCAGCAGCCAAGATCCCGGGGGGGGAAGCTACACCTTC
TRBV27	.	TRBD1	TRBJ2-3	CASSRRDRQLTDTQYF	TGTGCCAGCAGCCGCAGGGACAGACAACTCACAGATACGCAGTATTTT
TRBV7-2	.	TRBD1	TRBJ1-5	CASSLTGTAPQHF	TGTGCCAGCAGCCTGACAGGGACAGCGCCCCAGCATTTT
TRBV11-2	.	.	TRBJ2-3	CASSLVAGAVTDTQYF	TGTGCCAGCAGCTTAGTGGCAGGGGCGGTAACAGATACGCAGTATTTT
TRBV7-2	.	.	TRBJ2-3	CASSLTGDSTDTQYF	TGTGCCAGCAGCTTGACAGGTGATAGCACAGATACGCAGTATTTT
TRBV5-1	.	.	TRBJ2-5	CASSLAGAQETQYF	TGCGCCAGCAGCTTGGCAGGGGCTCAAGAGACCCAGTACTTC
TRBV5-4	.	.	TRBJ2-2	CASSFGGNTGELFF	TGTGCCAGCAGCTTTGGTGGGAACACCGGGGAGCTGTTTTTT
TRBV5-6	.	.	TRBJ1-4	CASSFTDEKLFF	TGTGCCAGCAGCTTCACGGATGAAAAACTGTTTTTT
TRBV7-2	once	.	TRBJ1-6	CASSLSQGRVNSPLHF	TGTGCCAGCAGCTTAAGCCAGGGGAGAGTTAATTCACCCCTCCACTTT
TRBV7-9	.	.	TRBJ2-2	CASSLILATTGELFF	TGTGCCAGCAGCTTAATTCTAGCGACCACCGGGGAGCTGTTTTTT
TRBV6-6	.	.	TRBJ1-1	CASIWPGNTEAFF	TGTGCCAGCATATGGCCGGGGAACACTGAAGCTTTCTTT
TRBV6-6	once	.	TRBJ1-1	CASSPTRRGMDTEAFF	TGTGCCAGCAGCCCCACCCGGAGGGGCATGGACACTGAAGCTTTCTTT
TRBV19	.	.	TRBJ2-1	CASSTGPYNEQFF	TGTGCCAGTAGTACAGGGCCTTACAATGAGCAGTTCTTC
TRBV4-1	.	TRBD1	TRBJ1-5	CASSRTGGSNQPQHF	TGCGCCAGCAGCCGTACAGGGGGAAGCAATCAGCCCCAGCATTTT
TRBV19	.	TRBD2	TRBJ2-1	CASSMGPARTSGHNEQFF	TGTGCCAGTAGTATGGGCCCGGCGAGGACTAGCGGCCACAATGAGCAGTTCTTC
TRBV6-5	.	.	TRBJ2-7	CASSYSGDGSYEQYF	TGTGCCAGCAGTTACTCGGGGGACGGCTCCTACGAGCAGTACTTC
TRBV27	.	.	TRBJ2-2	CASRIQGVDTGELFF	TGTGCCAGCAGGATACAGGGAGTGGACACCGGGGAGCTGTTTTTT
TRBV11-2	.	.	TRBJ2-1	CASSLMGEQFF	TGTGCCAGCAGCTTAATGGGTGAGCAGTTCTTC
TRBV7-9	.	TRBD2	TRBJ2-1	CASSPPFRSGMGGYNEQFF	TGTGCCAGCAGCCCCCCCTTCCGTAGCGGGATGGGTGGCTACAATGAGCAGTTCTTC
TRBV4-3	.	.	TRBJ2-7	CASSQGPAGASSYEQYF	TGCGCCAGCAGCCAAGGGCCTGCTGGGGCCAGCTCCTACGAGCAGTACTTC
TRBV23-1	.	.	TRBJ2-5	CASSQFSGVQETQYF	TGCGCCAGCAGTCAATTTTCGGGAGTCCAAGAGACCCAGTACTTC
TRBV10-1	.	.	TRBJ2-7	CASSVRASIYEQYF	TGCGCCAGCAGTGTCAGGGCGTCGATATACGAGCAGTACTTC
TRBV19	many	.	TRBJ2-7	CASKAANSYEQYF	TGTGCCAGTAAGGCAGCGAACTCCTACGAGCAGTACTTC
TRBV7-9	.	TRBD2	TRBJ2-3	CASSPTSGRALADTQYF	TGTGCCAGCAGCCCTACTAGCGGGAGGGCCCTCGCAGATACGCAGTATTTT
TRBV25-1	.	TRBD1	TRBJ1-4	CASSDPPGTGDEKLFF	TGTGCCAGCAGTGATCCCCCGGGAACAGGGGATGAAAAACTGTTTTTT
TRBV15	.	.	TRBJ2-5	CATSRDRGMVETQYF	TGTGCCACCAGCAGAGATCGTGGGATGGTGGAGACCCAGTACTTC
TRBV6-5	.	.	TRBJ1-1	CASSYEGGRLEAFF	TGTGCCAGCAGTTATGAAGGGGGGAGACTTGAAGCTTTCTTT
TRBV9	.	.	TRBJ2-1	CASSVGVNEQFF	TGTGCCAGCAGCGTGGGGGTCAATGAGCAGTTCTTC
TRBV19	.	TRBD2	TRBJ2-5	CASRGTSGRDGETQYF	TGTGCCAGTAGGGGGACTAGCGGGAGGGACGGGGAGACCCAGTACTTC
TRBV2	.	TRBD1	TRBJ1-3	CASSPDRVGNTIYF	TGTGCCAGCAGCCCGGACAGGGTTGGGAACACCATATATTTT
TRBV19	once	.	TRBJ2-7	CASSTGQGYYEQYF	TGTGCCAGTAGTACGGGACAAGGGTATTACGAGCAGTACTTC
TRBV15	once	TRBD2	TRBJ2-2	CATSREPGRAVTGELFF	TGTGCCACCAGCAGAGAGCCCGGGAGGGCCGTCACCGGGGAGCTGTTTTTT
TRBV2	.	.	TRBJ2-5	CASNTVWRETQYF	TGTGCCAGCAATACGGTTTGGAGAGAGACCCAGTACTTC
TRBV7-2	.	.	TRBJ2-1	CASSLHSSYNEQFF	TGTGCCAGCAGCTTACACAGCTCCTACAATGAGCAGTTCTTC
TRBV19	.	.	TRBJ1-5	CASSGEGGPQHF	TGTGCCAGTTCCGGGGAAGGGGGGCCCCAGCATTTT
TRBV5-4	.	TRBD2	TRBJ2-5	CASTWTSVETQYF	TGTGCCAGCACGTGGACTAGCGTAGAGACCCAGTACTTC
TRBV5-4	.	.	TRBJ2-1	CASTPGVDGANEQFF	TGTGCCAGCACCCCTGGGGTTGATGGTGCAAATGAGCAGTTCTTC
TRBV7-8	.	.	TRBJ2-7	CASSLEQSYEQYF	TGTGCCAGCAGCTTAGAACAGAGCTACGAGCAGTACTTC
TRBV5-4	.	TRBD1	TRBJ2-7	CASRQTGDSYEQYF	TGTGCCAGCAGGCAGACAGGGGACTCCTACGAGCAGTACTTC
TRBV10-2	.	.	TRBJ2-7	CASSWDGLSYEQYF	TGCGCCAGCAGTTGGGACGGACTCTCCTACGAGCAGTACTTC
TRBV7-9	.	.	TRBJ1-6	CASSLDNSPLHF	TGTGCCAGCAGCTTAGACAATTCACCCCTCCACTTT